This record concerns one T cell receptor (beta chain) sequence. Antigen unknown. PCR amplification relied on 60 Vbeta primers (plus 13 Jbeta primers). Generated by immunoSEQ multiplex PCR, the TCRdb table keeps only in-frame clones and is missing some. The table has some 150,000 clones, 75% to 85% seen once. The data are from a study of cytomegalovirus exposure and HLA in healthy donors. Overall study context: Caucasian-associated ancestry cluster membership applied to less than 85% of approximately 420 genotyped donors.

Findings of the study overall: It was taken for granted in presence/absence analyses that sequencing depth across donors was roughly uniform.

This sequence originates from a man aged 25 to 45 in good health and CMV-seropositive. The sequenced material came from PBMCs.

CDR3: CASSSPTADTQYF. The CDR3 bases are TGTGCCAGCAGTTCACCAACAGCAGATACGCAGTATTTT. The genes are TRBV28 and TRBJ2-3; D is undetermined. Germline CDR1 reads MDHEN; CDR2 reads SYDVKM. V gave up 4 bases and J gave up 4 bases, with 9 bases separating them. The CDR3 loop spans 13 amino acids.